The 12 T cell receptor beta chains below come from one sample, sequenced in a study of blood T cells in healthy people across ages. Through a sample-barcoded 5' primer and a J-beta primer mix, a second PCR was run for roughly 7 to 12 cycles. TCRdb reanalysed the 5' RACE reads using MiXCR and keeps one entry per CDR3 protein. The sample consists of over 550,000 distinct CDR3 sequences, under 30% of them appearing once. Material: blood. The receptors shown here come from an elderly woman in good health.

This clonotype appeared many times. The CDR3 DNA reads as TGTGCCAGCAGCTCCCGGGACAGAGAGACCCAGTACTTC. As protein: CASSSRDRETQYF. The chain links TRBV21-1 to TRBJ2-5; TRBD1 is taken as the D call from the table, unchecked against the DNA. TRBV21-1 is designated a pseudogene. The CDR3 consists of 13 residues.

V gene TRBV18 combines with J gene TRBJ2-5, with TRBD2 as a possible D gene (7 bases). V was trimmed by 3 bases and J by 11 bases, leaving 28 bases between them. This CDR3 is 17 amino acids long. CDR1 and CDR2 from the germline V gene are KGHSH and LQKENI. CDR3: CASSPRLAGAGGNEQYF. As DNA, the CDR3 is TGTGCCAGCTCACCGCGGCTTGCGGGGGCCGGGGGCAATGAGCAGTACTTC.

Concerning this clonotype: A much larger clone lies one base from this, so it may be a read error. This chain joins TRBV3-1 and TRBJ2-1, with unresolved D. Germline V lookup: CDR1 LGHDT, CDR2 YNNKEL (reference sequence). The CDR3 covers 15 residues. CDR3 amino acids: CAGSQDNSAYNEQFF. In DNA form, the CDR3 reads TGTGCCGGCAGCCAAGATAACAGCGCCTACAATGAGCAGTTCTTC.

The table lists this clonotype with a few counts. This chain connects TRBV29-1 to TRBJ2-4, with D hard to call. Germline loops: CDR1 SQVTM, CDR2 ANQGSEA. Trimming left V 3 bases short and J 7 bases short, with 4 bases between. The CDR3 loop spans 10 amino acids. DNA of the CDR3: TGCAGCGTTGAGACCAACATTCAGTACTTC. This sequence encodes CSVETNIQYF.

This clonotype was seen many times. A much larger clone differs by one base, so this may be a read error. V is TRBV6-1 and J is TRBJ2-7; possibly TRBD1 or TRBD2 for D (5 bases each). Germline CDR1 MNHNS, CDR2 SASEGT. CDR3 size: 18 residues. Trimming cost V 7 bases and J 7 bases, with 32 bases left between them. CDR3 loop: CASMGVAFRGASYNEQYF. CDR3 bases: TGTGCCAGCATGGGAGTCGCATTCCGAGGGGCCTCTTACAATGAGCAGTACTTC.

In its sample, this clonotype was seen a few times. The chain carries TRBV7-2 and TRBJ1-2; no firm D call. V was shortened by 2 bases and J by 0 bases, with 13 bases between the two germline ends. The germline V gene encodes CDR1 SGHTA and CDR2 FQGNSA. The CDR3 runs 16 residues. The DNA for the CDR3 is TGTGCCAGCAGCTTAAGTAGGCAGACCTCTAACTATGGCTACACCTTC. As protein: CASSLSRQTSNYGYTF.

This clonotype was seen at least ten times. CDR3 amino acids: CASSPRQGGIQYF. DNA for the CDR3: TGTGCCAGCAGCCCTCGACAGGGTGGCATTCAGTACTTC. The genes are TRBV7-8 and TRBJ2-4; 7 positions match TRBD1. Germline CDR1 SGHVS, CDR2 FQNEAQ. The junction had 7 bases not matched to a gene; V was cut back by 5 bases and J by 9 bases. The CDR3 spans 13 residues.

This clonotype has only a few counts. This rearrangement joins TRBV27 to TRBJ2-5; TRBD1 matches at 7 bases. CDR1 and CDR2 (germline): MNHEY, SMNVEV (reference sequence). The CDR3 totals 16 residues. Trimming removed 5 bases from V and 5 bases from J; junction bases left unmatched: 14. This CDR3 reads CASSKGRGYSIETQYF. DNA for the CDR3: TGTGCCAGCAGTAAGGGCAGGGGGTATTCAATCGAGACCCAGTACTTC.

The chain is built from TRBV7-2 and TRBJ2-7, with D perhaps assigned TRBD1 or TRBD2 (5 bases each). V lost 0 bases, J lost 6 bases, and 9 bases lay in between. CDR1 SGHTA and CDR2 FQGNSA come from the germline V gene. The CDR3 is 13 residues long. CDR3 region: CASSLARDGEQYF. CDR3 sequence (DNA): TGTGCCAGCAGCTTAGCTCGGGACGGCGAGCAGTACTTC.

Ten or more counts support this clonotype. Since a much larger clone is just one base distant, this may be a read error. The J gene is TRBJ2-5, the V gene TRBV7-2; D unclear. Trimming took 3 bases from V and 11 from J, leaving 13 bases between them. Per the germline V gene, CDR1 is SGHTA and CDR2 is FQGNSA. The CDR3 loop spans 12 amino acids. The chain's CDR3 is CASSFPNNEQYF. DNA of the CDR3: TGTGCCAGCAGCTTCCCGAACAATGAGCAGTACTTC.

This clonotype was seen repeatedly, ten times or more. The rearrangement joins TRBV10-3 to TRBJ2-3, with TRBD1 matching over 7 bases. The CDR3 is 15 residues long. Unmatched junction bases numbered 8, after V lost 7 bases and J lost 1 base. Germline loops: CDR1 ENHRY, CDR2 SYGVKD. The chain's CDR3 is CAIKNDRDRTDTQYF. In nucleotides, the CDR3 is TGTGCCATCAAAAACGACAGGGATCGCACAGATACGCAGTATTTT.

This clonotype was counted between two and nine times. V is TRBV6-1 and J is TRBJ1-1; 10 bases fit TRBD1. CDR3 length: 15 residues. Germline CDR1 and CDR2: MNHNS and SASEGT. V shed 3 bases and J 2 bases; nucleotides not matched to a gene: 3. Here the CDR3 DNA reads TGTGCCAGCAGTGATAGGGACAGGGGAAACACTGAAGCTTTCTTT. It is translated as CASSDRDRGNTEAFF.